Listed below are T cell receptor beta chains from one sample, sequenced in a study of blood T cell repertoires in COVID-19. Measured with immunoSEQ multiplex PCR; TCRdb has only the in-frame clones, and not every one. The data hold around 300,000 clones, with around 89% observed a single time. Material: peripheral blood. Receptors were obtained from a woman between 35 and 50 years old with COVID-19, enrolled during active disease. Both conserved end residues are part of each CDR3. Fields, in order: clone size, V gene, D gene, J gene, CDR3 DNA, CDR3 protein. D genes are given only for firm matches. Some rows mark clone size as missing; the rest say once, few, many or name a class of expanded clone.

.,TRBV27,.,TRBJ2-7,TGTGCCAGCAGTTTATCCGGCAGGACCTACGAGCAGTACTTC,CASSLSGRTYEQYF
.,TRBV7-3,.,TRBJ1-4,TGTGCCAGCAGTGAGGGAGTAGGGGAAAAACTGTTTTTT,CASSEGVGEKLFF
.,TRBV20-1,TRBD2,TRBJ2-2,TGCAGTGCTAGTAGCGGGAGAGTGACCGGGGAGCTGTTTTTT,CSASSGRVTGELFF
.,TRBV14,.,TRBJ1-2,TGTGCCAGCAGCCAAGGGGCTCAGGGCTATGGCTACACCTTC,CASSQGAQGYGYTF
few,TRBV25-1,.,TRBJ2-7,TGTGCCAGCAGTGATAGCTACGAGCAGTACTTC,CASSDSYEQYF
.,TRBV10-3,TRBD1,TRBJ1-1,TGTGCCATCAGTGGGACAGGGATGAACACTGAAGCTTTCTTT,CAISGTGMNTEAFF
.,TRBV7-6,.,TRBJ1-5,TGTGCCAGCAGCTTCGGTCCACCACTCCAGGGGTTCAAGCAGCCCCAGCATTTT,CASSFGPPLQGFKQPQHF
.,TRBV21-1,.,TRBJ1-1,TGTGCCAGCAGTTTTAAGGAGTCTTTCTTT,CASSFKESFF
.,TRBV25-1,.,TRBJ2-7,TGTGCCAGCAGGATGGAGGGTAGCTGGGGCGAGCAGTACTTC,CASRMEGSWGEQYF
.,TRBV11-3,TRBD1,TRBJ2-1,TGTGCCAGCAGCTTTACCGGGACAGGGGACGCTGAGCAGTTCTTC,CASSFTGTGDAEQFF
.,TRBV7-9,TRBD2,TRBJ2-3,TGTGCCAGCAGCACGGGACTAGGGGTGGTATCGAGCACAGATACGCAGTATTTT,CASSTGLGVVSSTDTQYF
.,TRBV28,TRBD2,TRBJ2-7,TGTGCCAGCACCATGGGGGGGACTAACTCCTACGAGCAGTACTTC,CASTMGGTNSYEQYF
.,TRBV5-1,TRBD2,TRBJ2-1,TGCGCCAGCAGGGAGGATCAGGGACTAATCAATGAGCAGTTCTTC,CASREDQGLINEQFF
.,TRBV11-2,.,TRBJ1-3,TGTGCCAGCAGCTTAGTGGTGGCAGGGCTTGGAAACACCATATATTTT,CASSLVVAGLGNTIYF
.,TRBV18,.,TRBJ1-1,TGTGCCAGCTCATTTACTAGCGACCAGACCACTGAAGCTTTCTTT,CASSFTSDQTTEAFF
.,TRBV7-3,TRBD1,TRBJ1-1,TGTGCCAGCAGCCCGTCTTCAGGGGGGAACACTGAAGCTTTCTTT,CASSPSSGGNTEAFF
.,TRBV4-2,TRBD2,TRBJ2-7,TGTGCCAGCAGCCAAGATCCGGGGGGGTCTGTTGGGAACGAGCAGTACTTC,CASSQDPGGSVGNEQYF
.,TRBV9,TRBD1,TRBJ1-2,TGTGCCAGCAGCGTAGGAGGGGGCGCGTCCTATGGCTACACCTTC,CASSVGGGASYGYTF
.,TRBV6-5,.,TRBJ2-1,TGTGCCAGCAGGGGGGCTGGGGGGGCCCATGAGCAGTTCTTC,CASRGAGGAHEQFF
once,TRBV4-3,.,TRBJ1-1,TGCGCCAGCAGCCAAAGGACCGCCCGGGGGACTGAAGCTTTCTTT,CASSQRTARGTEAFF
.,TRBV5-4,TRBD2,TRBJ2-2,TGTGCCAGCAGCTCTCGTTTAATTGGGACTAGCGGGAGGAGAACCGGGGAGCTGTTTTTT,CASSSRLIGTSGRRTGELFF
.,TRBV2,.,TRBJ1-1,TGTGCCAGCAGTACCGGGTTGACTGGCACTGAAGCTTTCTTT,CASSTGLTGTEAFF
.,TRBV6-5,TRBD1,TRBJ1-1,TGTGCCAGCACCTCGCCGACAGGGGCTGAAGCTTTCTTT,CASTSPTGAEAFF
.,TRBV6-2/TRBV6-3,.,TRBJ2-7,TGTGCCAGCAGTTACCAGTTGGCATCCTACGAGCAGTACTTC,CASSYQLASYEQYF
once,TRBV7-2,.,TRBJ1-2,TGTGCCAGCAGGAGAACAGGGACCTCTAACTATGGCTACACCTTC,CASRRTGTSNYGYTF
.,TRBV11-2,.,TRBJ2-5,TGTGCCAGCAGCTTAGATCCAGGCAGACAAGAGACCCAGTACTTC,CASSLDPGRQETQYF
few,TRBV4-3,.,TRBJ2-1,TGCGCCAGCAGCCAAGAGGGGAGCGCAGACAATGAGCAGTTCTTC,CASSQEGSADNEQFF
.,TRBV30,.,TRBJ1-1,TGTGCCTGGAAGGACATTTTCACTGAAGCTTTCTTT,CAWKDIFTEAFF
.,TRBV3-1/TRBV3-2,TRBD2,TRBJ2-5,TGTGCCAGCAGCCCTCGAGGGACTAGAGGCGTAGGAGAGACCCAGTACTTC,CASSPRGTRGVGETQYF
.,TRBV7-3,.,TRBJ1-3,TGTGCCAGCAGCCAGGGGATCTCTGGAAACACCATATATTTT,CASSQGISGNTIYF
.,TRBV28,TRBD1,TRBJ1-5,TGTGCCAGCAGTCCTCGCCAGGGACAGGGCAATCAGCCCCAGCATTTT,CASSPRQGQGNQPQHF
.,TRBV7-2,TRBD2,TRBJ2-4,TGTGCCAGCAGCCTCGTTAGCGGGGCCGAAAACATTCAGTACTTC,CASSLVSGAENIQYF
.,TRBV4-2,.,TRBJ2-3,TGTGCCAGCAGCCGAGGCGGGTTGGAGAGCACAGATACGCAGTATTTT,CASSRGGLESTDTQYF
.,TRBV6-2/TRBV6-3,TRBD1,TRBJ1-1,TGTGCCAGCAGTTACGGGTCGACAGGGGTACAGAACACTGAAGCTTTCTTT,CASSYGSTGVQNTEAFF
.,TRBV6-2/TRBV6-3,TRBD2,TRBJ2-1,TGTGCCAGCAGTTACTCGAAACTAGCGGGAGGGGGTGAGCAGTTCTTC,CASSYSKLAGGGEQFF
few,TRBV5-4,.,TRBJ2-4,TGTGCCAGCAGCTTTATTTACGGCGGGGCCAAAAACATTCAGTACTTC,CASSFIYGGAKNIQYF
.,TRBV18,.,TRBJ2-6,TGTGCCAGCTCACCCCAACTGCCATGGTCTGGGGCCAACGTCCTGACTTTC,CASSPQLPWSGANVLTF
.,TRBV10-3,.,TRBJ1-3,TGTGCCATCAGTGAGTCTGAGGAAAACACCATATATTTT,CAISESEENTIYF
.,TRBV6-2/TRBV6-3,TRBD2,TRBJ2-1,TGTGCCAGCAGTTCCTGGACTAGCCCCTACAATGAGCAGTTCTTC,CASSSWTSPYNEQFF
.,TRBV7-9,TRBD2,TRBJ2-2,TGTGCCAGCAGCTTAAGACTAGCGGGGGCCTTGAGCACCGGGGAGCTGTTTTTT,CASSLRLAGALSTGELFF
.,TRBV7-9,TRBD1,TRBJ1-2,TGTGCCAGGCCTGCGAGGACAGGGGAGTTGGATGGCTACACCTTC,CARPARTGELDGYTF
once,TRBV4-3,.,TRBJ1-1,TGCGCCAGCAGCCAAGAGTGGGGGCGGACTGAAGCTTTCTTT,CASSQEWGRTEAFF
.,TRBV27,.,TRBJ2-4,TGTGCCAGCAGTTCTCGAATTCCGACGGGACTAGCCAAAAACATTCAGTACTTC,CASSSRIPTGLAKNIQYF
.,TRBV7-2,TRBD2,TRBJ2-7,TGTGCCAGCAGCCAAACCGGGACTAGCGTTTACGAGCAGTACTTC,CASSQTGTSVYEQYF
.,TRBV28,.,TRBJ2-3,TGTGCCAGCAGTGAGGGCCCCCGCACAGATACGCAGTATTTT,CASSEGPRTDTQYF
.,TRBV27,.,TRBJ2-1,TGTGCCAGCAGTTACTTCCCCGGGATGAGCTCCTACAATGAGCAGTTCTTC,CASSYFPGMSSYNEQFF